This T cell receptor beta chain was captured in a study of graft-versus-host responses after intestinal transplantation. The CDR3 has 13 amino acids. Germline V gene data show CDR1 as MDHEN and CDR2 as SYDVKM. V was clipped by 3 bases and J by 8 bases, with 11 bases between them. Some clones are missing from TCRdb's copy, which holds only in-frame ones; the method was immunoSEQ multiplex PCR. Of roughly 25,000 clones listed, approximately 91% are singletons. This TCR was recovered from a human patient who received an intestinal transplant, so some T cells may come from the graft donor. This material consisted of PBMCs, taken 38 to 40 days after intestinal transplant. This chain connects TRBV28 to TRBJ2-1; D is undetermined. This CDR3 is CASSFTLGHEQFF. The CDR3 DNA follows: TGTGCCAGCAGTTTCACTCTCGGGCATGAGCAGTTCTTC. Supplemented by reference TRBV28 and TRBJ2-1, the full variable domain reads DVKVTQSSRYLVKRTGEKVFLECVQDMDHENMFWYRQDPGLGLRLIYFSYDVKMKEKGDIPEGYSVSREKKERFSLILESASTNQTSMYLCASSFTLGHEQFFGPGTRLTVL.